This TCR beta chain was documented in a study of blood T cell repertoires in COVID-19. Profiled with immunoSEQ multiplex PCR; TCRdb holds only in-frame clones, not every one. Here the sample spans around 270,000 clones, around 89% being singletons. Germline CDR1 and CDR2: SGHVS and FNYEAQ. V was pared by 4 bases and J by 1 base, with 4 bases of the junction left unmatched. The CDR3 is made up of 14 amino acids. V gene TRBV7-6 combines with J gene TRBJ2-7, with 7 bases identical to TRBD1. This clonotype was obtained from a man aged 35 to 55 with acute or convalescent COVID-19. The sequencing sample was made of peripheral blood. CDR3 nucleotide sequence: TGTGCCAGCAGCTCTCCGGGACAGTCCTACGAGCAGTACTTC. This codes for CASSSPGQSYEQYF.